The clone carrying this TCR beta chain showed up just a few times. The antigen is unknown. The CDR3 covers 11 residues. Per the germline V gene, CDR1 is SNHLY and CDR2 is FYNNEI. V was shortened by 5 bases and J by 7 bases, with 9 bases between the two germline ends. TCRdb analysed the reads with MiXCR anew, one entry per CDR3 protein. Of just over 450,000 distinct CDR3 sequences listed, roughly 42% were seen once; the top ten hold about 41%. This sample is drawn from a study of T cell repertoires in cytomegalovirus infection. Study context: Use of recently identified HLA-C-restricted and well-studied HLA-B-restricted CMV epitopes was part of the study.

Study results and limitations: Based on cumulative public TCR beta family frequency, carriers of CMV plus the relevant HLA were identified.

The chain combines TRBV2 with TRBJ2-7; D gene unclear. Here the sequenced sample was cultured PBMCs, taken from culture after CMV antigen stimulation. This TCR came from a human donor in good health (CMV status not recorded). Some clones in this sample may be carry-over from other donors' samples. The CDR3 DNA follows: TGTGCCAGCAGTAGTCTGGGAGAGCAGTACTTC. Protein product: CASSSLGEQYF.